The 20 T cell receptor beta chains in this list originate from one sample, sequenced in a study of blood T cell repertoires in COVID-19. Generated by immunoSEQ multiplex PCR, the TCRdb table keeps only in-frame clones and is missing some. The table has 45,000 or so clones, 75% to 90% seen once. The sample taken for sequencing was peripheral blood. These receptors were collected from an elderly woman with active COVID-19.

This chain uses TRBV28 with TRBJ2-1; 8 bases are shared with TRBD1. The length of the CDR3 is 15 residues. With 6 bases clipped from V and 4 bases from J, the junction kept 8 bases outside the gene matches. Looked up from germline, CDR1 is MDHEN and CDR2 is SYDVKM. The chain's CDR3 is CASRKDRGGYNEQFF. CDR3 nucleotide sequence: TGTGCCAGCAGGAAAGACAGGGGAGGTTACAATGAGCAGTTCTTC.

This sequence joins TRBV7-2 and TRBJ2-5; 10 bases are a match to TRBD2. CDR1 is SGHTA, CDR2 FQGNSA, per germline. The CDR3 covers 16 residues. V dropped 5 bases and J dropped 4; count of bases not matched to a gene: 10. CDR3 sequence: CASSLGVLAGRETQYF. In DNA form, the CDR3 reads TGTGCCAGCAGCCTGGGTGTACTAGCGGGACGAGAGACCCAGTACTTC.

The rearrangement uses TRBV9 and TRBJ2-3, with 7 bases lining up with TRBD1. CDR1 and CDR2 from the germline V gene are SGDLS and YYNGEE. This CDR3 has 16 residues. Trimming took 3 bases from V and 1 from J; bases not matched to a gene: 8. CDR3 nucleotide sequence: TGTGCCAGCAGCGCTCTGGGGCAGGGGGGCACAGATACGCAGTATTTT. It specifies CASSALGQGGTDTQYF. Full variable domain (rest looked up from reference TRBV9 and TRBJ2-3): DSGVTQTPKHLITATGQRVTLRCSPRSGDLSVYWYQQSLDQGLQFLIQYYNGEERAKGNILERFSAQQFPDLHSELNLSSLELGDSALYFCASSALGQGGTDTQYFGPGTRLTVL.

This clone came up a few times. The chain uses TRBV28 and TRBJ1-2; no definite D call. The length of the CDR3 is 13 residues. Trimming cost V 8 bases and J 4 bases, with 14 bases left between them. Germline V lookup: CDR1 MDHEN, CDR2 SYDVKM. CDR3 loop: CASASGGSYGYTF. The CDR3 DNA sequence: TGTGCCAGCGCATCGGGAGGGTCCTATGGCTACACCTTC.

V is TRBV19 and J is TRBJ2-2, with TRBD1 matching 9 bases. With V trimmed by 5 bases and J by 5 bases, 18 bases remained unmatched. The CDR3 has 19 amino acids. CDR1 and CDR2 (germline): LNHDA, SQIVND (reference sequence). This CDR3 reads CASSLRAVTGGVRTGELFF. Here the CDR3 DNA reads TGTGCCAGTAGTCTTAGAGCGGTAACAGGGGGCGTTCGGACCGGGGAGCTGTTTTTT.

The chain links TRBV28 to TRBJ1-5; tentatively, D is TRBD1 (6 bases). The V end was cut by 8 bases, the J end by 4 bases, with 12 bases between. Per germline, CDR1 MDHEN and CDR2 SYDVKM. This CDR3 has 13 amino acids. The CDR3, as DNA: TGTGCCAGCGCCCGGGACACGAATCAGCCCCAGCATTTT. Encoded protein: CASARDTNQPQHF. The variable domain in full, completed from reference TRBV28 and TRBJ1-5, reads DVKVTQSSRYLVKRTGEKVFLECVQDMDHENMFWYRQDPGLGLRLIYFSYDVKMKEKGDIPEGYSVSREKKERFSLILESASTNQTSMYLCASARDTNQPQHFGDGTRLSIL.

The chain couples TRBV9 to TRBJ2-5, with D possibly being TRBD2 (5 bases). Per the germline V gene, CDR1 is SGDLS and CDR2 is YYNGEE. Trimming removed 3 bases from V and 8 bases from J, with 17 bases in between. The CDR3 sequence is 14 residues long. CDR3 DNA sequence: TGTGCCAGCAGCGAACAGTCCCGGGGTTTAACCCAGTACTTC. Amino acid sequence: CASSEQSRGLTQYF. Combining the CDR3 with reference TRBV9 and TRBJ2-5 gives the whole variable domain DSGVTQTPKHLITATGQRVTLRCSPRSGDLSVYWYQQSLDQGLQFLIQYYNGEERAKGNILERFSAQQFPDLHSELNLSSLELGDSALYFCASSEQSRGLTQYFGPGTRLLVL.

The chain couples TRBV6-2 or TRBV6-3 to TRBJ2-1; 12 bases agree with TRBD2. CDR1 is MNHEY and CDR2 is SVGEGT in the germline V gene. This CDR3 comprises 19 residues. V lost 1 base to trimming and J lost 0 bases; unmatched junction nucleotides: 7. The CDR3 is CASSYFTSGGPSSYNEQFF. CDR3 nucleotide sequence: TGTGCCAGCAGTTACTTCACTAGCGGGGGGCCTAGCTCCTACAATGAGCAGTTCTTC.

V usage is TRBV11-2 and J usage is TRBJ1-1; D perhaps matches TRBD1 (6 bases). Germline CDR1 SGHAT, CDR2 FQNNGV. Trimming cost V 1 base and J 1 base, with 7 bases left between them. This CDR3 has 14 residues. The CDR3 nucleotides read TGTGCCAGCAGCTTAGTAGGGGGGAACACTGAAGCTTTCTTT. Translated, it gives CASSLVGGNTEAFF. The entire variable domain, with the rest obtained from reference TRBV11-2 and TRBJ1-1, is as follows: EAGVAQSPRYKIIEKRQSVAFWCNPISGHATLYWYQQILGQGPKLLIQFQNNGVVDDSQLPKDRFSAERLKGVDSTLKIQPAKLEDSAVYLCASSLVGGNTEAFFGQGTRLTVV.

This clone showed up just once. This chain connects TRBV5-5 to TRBJ1-3; D uncertain. Trimming pared 2 bases from V and 7 bases from J, leaving 13 bases between. CDR1 and CDR2 (germline): SGHKS, YYEKEE (reference sequence). This CDR3 is 14 amino acids long. The CDR3 coding sequence is TGTGCCAGCAGCTTTCAAGGCCGGGAGAACACCATATATTTT. Translating it yields CASSFQGRENTIYF.

The rearrangement joins TRBV3-1 (or the pseudogene TRBV3-2) to TRBJ2-7; 8 bases are a match to TRBD1. V lost 6 bases to trimming and J lost 2 bases; unmatched junction nucleotides: 6. The CDR3 contains 14 residues. CDR1 LGHDT and CDR2 YNNKEL come from the germline V gene (reference sequence). The CDR3 loop reads CASSRDRTTYEQYF. The CDR3 nucleotides read TGTGCCAGCAGTCGGGACAGGACCACCTACGAGCAGTACTTC.

V is TRBV7-3 and J is TRBJ2-3, with D possibly TRBD2 on 6 matching bases. The CDR3 spans 12 residues. The V and J ends lost 5 bases and 13 bases respectively, with 16 bases between them. Per the germline V gene, CDR1 is SGHTA and CDR2 is FQGTGA. CDR3 sequence (DNA): TGTGCCAGCAGCCTCGACTGGGGGGAGAAGTATTTT. This sequence encodes CASSLDWGEKYF.

CDR3 bases: TGCGCCAGCAGCCAAGTAGACAGGGAGGCCTACAATGAGCAGTTCTTC. Translating it yields CASSQVDREAYNEQFF. V usage is TRBV4-1 and J usage is TRBJ2-1, with D possibly matching TRBD1 (7 bases). Germline lookup yields CDR1 MGHRA and CDR2 YSYEKL. The CDR3 runs to 16 residues. With 1 base removed from V and 2 bases from J, the gap between germline ends came to 12 bases.

This rearrangement joins TRBV28 to TRBJ1-2; TRBD1 matches 8 bases. The germline V gene has CDR1 MDHEN and CDR2 SYDVKM. V was pared by 6 bases and J by 4 bases, with 4 bases of the junction left unmatched. This CDR3 spans 13 amino acids. CDR3 nucleotide sequence: TGTGCCAGCAGCATGGGGACAGGCTATGGCTACACCTTC. This encodes CASSMGTGYGYTF.

The chain joins TRBV5-4 to TRBJ2-2; TRBD2 matches 11 bases. In germline, CDR1 is SGHNT, CDR2 YYREEE (reference sequence). The CDR3 sequence is 17 residues long. V shed 3 bases, J shed 1 base, and the junction held 5 bases outside the gene matches. The CDR3 DNA follows: TGTGCCAGCAGCTCGGCGGGACTAGCGGTGAACACCGGGGAGCTGTTTTTT. It translates to CASSSAGLAVNTGELFF.

The chain is built from TRBV11-1 and TRBJ2-7; D is undetermined. This CDR3 is built from 13 residues. Germline-derived CDR1 and CDR2 are SGHAT and FQDESV (reference sequence). Trimming shortened V by 1 base and J by 3 bases, and 7 bases separated the two germline ends. The CDR3 DNA sequence: TGTGCCAGCAGCTTAGGCAGAAACTACGAGCAGTACTTC. Translation gives CASSLGRNYEQYF.

Here the CDR3 reads CASSQVSEQYF. The CDR3 DNA sequence: TGTGCCAGCAGCCAAGTCTCCGAGCAGTACTTC. This chain joins TRBV14 and TRBJ2-7; D is ambiguous. Per the germline V gene, CDR1 is SGHDN and CDR2 is FVKESK. CDR3 length: 11 amino acids. With 1 base removed from V and 6 bases from J, the gap between germline ends came to 4 bases.

The chain is built from TRBV6-5 and TRBJ1-4, with 9 bases matching TRBD1. The V and J ends lost 10 bases and 6 bases, in that order; junction bases with no gene match: 12. From germline, CDR1 is MNHEY and CDR2 SVGAGI. This CDR3 has 15 residues. CDR3 residues: CATDILGTGHEKLFF. Written as DNA, the CDR3 is TGTGCCACCGATATCCTCGGGACAGGGCATGAAAAACTGTTTTTT.

This clone is labeled medium-sized (0.01 to 0.1%). The CDR3 is CASSPGPGATEAFF. CDR3 in DNA: TGTGCCAGCAGCCCAGGGCCAGGGGCAACGGAAGCTTTCTTT. This sequence joins TRBV11-3 and TRBJ1-1, with TRBD1 as a possible D gene (6 bases). The CDR3 loop spans 14 amino acids. Germline V gene sequence: CDR1 SGHNT, CDR2 YENEEA. The ends were cut back, 5 bases at V and 8 bases at J, with 18 bases in the middle.

The rearrangement joins TRBV6-5 to TRBJ2-3; 8 bases fit TRBD1. Germline V lookup: CDR1 MNHEY, CDR2 SVGAGI. The trim removed 10 bases at V and 9 bases at J, leaving 9 bases unmatched. The CDR3 has 12 amino acids. The CDR3 bases are TGTGCCATAGGACAGGGTATATCCACGCAGTATTTT. Protein product: CAIGQGISTQYF.